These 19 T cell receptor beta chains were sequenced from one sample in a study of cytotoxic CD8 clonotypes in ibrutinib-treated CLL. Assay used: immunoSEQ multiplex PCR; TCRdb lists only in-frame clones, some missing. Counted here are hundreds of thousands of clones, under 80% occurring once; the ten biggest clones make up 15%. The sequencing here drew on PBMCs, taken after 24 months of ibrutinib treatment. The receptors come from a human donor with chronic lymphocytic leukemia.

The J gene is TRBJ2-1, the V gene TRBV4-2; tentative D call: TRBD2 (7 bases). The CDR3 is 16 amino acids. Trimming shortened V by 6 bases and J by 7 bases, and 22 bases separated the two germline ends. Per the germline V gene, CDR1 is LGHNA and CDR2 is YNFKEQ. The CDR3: CASRQSPSGGGNEQFF. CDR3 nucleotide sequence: TGTGCCAGCAGGCAATCACCTAGCGGAGGGGGAAATGAGCAGTTCTTC.

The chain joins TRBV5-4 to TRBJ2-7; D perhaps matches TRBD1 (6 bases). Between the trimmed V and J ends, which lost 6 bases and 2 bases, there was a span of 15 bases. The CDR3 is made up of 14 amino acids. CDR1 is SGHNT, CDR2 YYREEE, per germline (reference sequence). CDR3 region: CASNKDSPPYEQYF. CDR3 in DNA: TGTGCCAGCAACAAGGACAGCCCTCCCTACGAGCAGTACTTC.

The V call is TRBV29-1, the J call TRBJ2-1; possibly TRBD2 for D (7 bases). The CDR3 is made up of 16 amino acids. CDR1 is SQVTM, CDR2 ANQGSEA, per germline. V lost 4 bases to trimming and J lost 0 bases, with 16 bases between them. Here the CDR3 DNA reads TGCAGCGTTGGAGGGGGAGGGACCGCCTCCTACAATGAGCAGTTCTTC. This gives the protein CSVGGGGTASYNEQFF.

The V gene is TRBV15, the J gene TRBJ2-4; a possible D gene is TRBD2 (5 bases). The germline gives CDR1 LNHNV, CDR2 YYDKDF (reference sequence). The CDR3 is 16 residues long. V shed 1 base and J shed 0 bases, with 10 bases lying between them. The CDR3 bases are TGTGCCACCAGCAGAGGAGGCGGGCTAGCCAAAAACATTCAGTACTTC. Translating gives CATSRGGGLAKNIQYF.

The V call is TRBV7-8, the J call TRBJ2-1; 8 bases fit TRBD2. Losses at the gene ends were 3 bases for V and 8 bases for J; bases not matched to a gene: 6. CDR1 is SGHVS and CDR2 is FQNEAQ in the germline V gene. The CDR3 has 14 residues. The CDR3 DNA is TGTGCCAGCAGCTTCTCCGGGGGGGCGGATGAGCAGTTCTTC. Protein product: CASSFSGGADEQFF.

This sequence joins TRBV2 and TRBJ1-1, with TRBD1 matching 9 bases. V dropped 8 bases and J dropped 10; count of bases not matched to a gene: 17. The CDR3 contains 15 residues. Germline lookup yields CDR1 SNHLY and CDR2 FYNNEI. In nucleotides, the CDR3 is TGTGCCAGCGGTCGGGACAGGGAATATTCGGTGGGAGCTTTCTTT. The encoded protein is CASGRDREYSVGAFF.

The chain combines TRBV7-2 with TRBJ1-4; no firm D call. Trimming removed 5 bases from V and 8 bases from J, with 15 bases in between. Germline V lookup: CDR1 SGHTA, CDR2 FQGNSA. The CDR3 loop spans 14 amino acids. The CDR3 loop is CASSEPGAREKLFF. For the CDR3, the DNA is TGTGCCAGCAGCGAGCCGGGTGCAAGGGAAAAACTGTTTTTT. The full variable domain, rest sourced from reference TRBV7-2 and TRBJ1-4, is GAGVSQSPSNKVTEKGKDVELRCDPISGHTALYWYRQSLGQGLEFLIYFQGNSAPDKSGLPSDRFSAERTGGSVSTLTIQRTQQEDSAVYLCASSEPGAREKLFFGSGTQLSVL.

DNA of the CDR3: TGTGCCAGCTCCGAAAGTGGGGCTCAGCCCCAGCATTTT. This translates into CASSESGAQPQHF. The chain combines TRBV9 with TRBJ1-5; D might be TRBD1 (5 bases). Germline values: CDR1 SGDLS, CDR2 YYNGEE. V lost 7 bases, J lost 6 bases, and 14 bases lay in between. The CDR3 runs to 13 residues. Based on the CDR3 plus reference TRBV9 and TRBJ1-5, the full variable domain is DSGVTQTPKHLITATGQRVTLRCSPRSGDLSVYWYQQSLDQGLQFLIQYYNGEERAKGNILERFSAQQFPDLHSELNLSSLELGDSALYFCASSESGAQPQHFGDGTRLSIL.

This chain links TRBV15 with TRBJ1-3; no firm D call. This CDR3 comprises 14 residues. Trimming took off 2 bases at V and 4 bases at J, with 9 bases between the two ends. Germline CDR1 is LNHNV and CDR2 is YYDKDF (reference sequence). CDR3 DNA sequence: TGTGCCACCAGCAGATTTCGGGTAGGAAACACCATATATTTT. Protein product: CATSRFRVGNTIYF.

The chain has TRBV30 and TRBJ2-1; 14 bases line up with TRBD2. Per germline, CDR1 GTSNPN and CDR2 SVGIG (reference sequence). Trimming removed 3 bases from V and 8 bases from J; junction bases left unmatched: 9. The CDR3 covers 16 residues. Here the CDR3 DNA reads TGTGCCTGGAGCCCGGGACTAGCGGGAGTAGGGGATGAGCAGTTCTTC. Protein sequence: CAWSPGLAGVGDEQFF.

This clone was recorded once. CDR3 DNA sequence: TGCGCCAGCAGTATACAGGGAGGCTGTCTAAAAAACAATGAGCAGTTCTTC. It translates to CASSIQGGCLKNNEQFF. The V gene is TRBV10-1, the J gene TRBJ2-1; the D call may be TRBD1 or TRBD2 (6 bases each). Trimming took off 5 bases at V and 5 bases at J, with 22 bases between the two ends. The CDR3 totals 17 residues. From germline, CDR1 is WNHNN and CDR2 SYGVQD (reference sequence).

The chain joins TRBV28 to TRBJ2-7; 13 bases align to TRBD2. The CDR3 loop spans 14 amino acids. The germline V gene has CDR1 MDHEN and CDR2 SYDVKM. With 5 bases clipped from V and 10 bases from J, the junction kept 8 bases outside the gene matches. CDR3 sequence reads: CASSPVGLAGSQYF. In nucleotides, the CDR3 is TGTGCCAGCAGTCCCGTGGGACTAGCGGGAAGTCAGTACTTC.

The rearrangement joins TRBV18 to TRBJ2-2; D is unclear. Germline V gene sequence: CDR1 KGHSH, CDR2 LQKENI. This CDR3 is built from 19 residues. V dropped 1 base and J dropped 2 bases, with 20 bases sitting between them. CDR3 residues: CASSPRALWETRNTGELFF. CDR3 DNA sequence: TGTGCCAGCTCACCACGAGCCCTTTGGGAAACCCGCAACACCGGGGAGCTGTTTTTT.

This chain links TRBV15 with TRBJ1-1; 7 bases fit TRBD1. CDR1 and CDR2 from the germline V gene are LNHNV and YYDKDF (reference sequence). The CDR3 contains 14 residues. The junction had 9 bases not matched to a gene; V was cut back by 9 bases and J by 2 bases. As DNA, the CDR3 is TGTGCCACAGAGGGAAGGGGGCGCAACACTGAAGCTTTCTTT. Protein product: CATEGRGRNTEAFF.

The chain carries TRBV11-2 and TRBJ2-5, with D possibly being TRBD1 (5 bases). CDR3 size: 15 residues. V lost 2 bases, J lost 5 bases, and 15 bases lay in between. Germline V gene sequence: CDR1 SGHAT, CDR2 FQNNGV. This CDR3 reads CASSLTVGRVETQYF. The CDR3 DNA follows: TGTGCCAGCAGCTTAACGGTCGGCAGGGTGGAGACCCAGTACTTC.

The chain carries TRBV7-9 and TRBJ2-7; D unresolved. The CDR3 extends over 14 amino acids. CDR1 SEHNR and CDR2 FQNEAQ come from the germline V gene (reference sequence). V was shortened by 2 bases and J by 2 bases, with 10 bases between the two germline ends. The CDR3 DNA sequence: TGTGCCAGCAGCTTAAGGACCGAAACCTACGAGCAGTACTTC. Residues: CASSLRTETYEQYF.

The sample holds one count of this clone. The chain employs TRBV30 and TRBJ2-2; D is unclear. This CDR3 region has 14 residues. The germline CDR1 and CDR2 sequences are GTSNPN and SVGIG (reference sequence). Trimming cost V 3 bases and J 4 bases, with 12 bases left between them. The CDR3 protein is CAWRGLSPTGELFF. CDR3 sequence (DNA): TGTGCCTGGAGAGGGCTCAGCCCCACCGGGGAGCTGTTTTTT.

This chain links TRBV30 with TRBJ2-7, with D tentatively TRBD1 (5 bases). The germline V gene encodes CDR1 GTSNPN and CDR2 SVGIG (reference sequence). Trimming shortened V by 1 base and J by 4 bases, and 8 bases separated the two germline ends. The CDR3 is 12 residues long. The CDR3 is CAWSATAYEQYF. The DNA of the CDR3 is TGTGCCTGGAGTGCGACAGCGTACGAGCAGTACTTC.

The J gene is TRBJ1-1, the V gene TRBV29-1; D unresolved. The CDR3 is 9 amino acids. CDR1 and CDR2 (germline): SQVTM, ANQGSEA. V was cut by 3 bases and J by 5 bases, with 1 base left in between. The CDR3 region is CSVETEAFF. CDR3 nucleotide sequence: TGCAGCGTTGAGACTGAAGCTTTCTTT.